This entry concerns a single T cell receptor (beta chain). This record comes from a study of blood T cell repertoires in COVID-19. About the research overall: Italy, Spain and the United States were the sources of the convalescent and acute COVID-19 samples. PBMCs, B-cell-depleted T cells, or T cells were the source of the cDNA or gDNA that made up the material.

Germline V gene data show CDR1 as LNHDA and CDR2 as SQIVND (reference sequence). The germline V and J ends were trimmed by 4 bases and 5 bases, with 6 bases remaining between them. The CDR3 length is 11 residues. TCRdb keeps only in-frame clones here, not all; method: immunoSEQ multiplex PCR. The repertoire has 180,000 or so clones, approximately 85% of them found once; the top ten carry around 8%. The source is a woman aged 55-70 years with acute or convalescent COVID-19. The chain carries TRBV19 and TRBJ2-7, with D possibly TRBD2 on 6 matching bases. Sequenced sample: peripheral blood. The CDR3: CASSTGDEQYF. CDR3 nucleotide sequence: TGTGCCAGTAGTACGGGGGACGAGCAGTACTTC.